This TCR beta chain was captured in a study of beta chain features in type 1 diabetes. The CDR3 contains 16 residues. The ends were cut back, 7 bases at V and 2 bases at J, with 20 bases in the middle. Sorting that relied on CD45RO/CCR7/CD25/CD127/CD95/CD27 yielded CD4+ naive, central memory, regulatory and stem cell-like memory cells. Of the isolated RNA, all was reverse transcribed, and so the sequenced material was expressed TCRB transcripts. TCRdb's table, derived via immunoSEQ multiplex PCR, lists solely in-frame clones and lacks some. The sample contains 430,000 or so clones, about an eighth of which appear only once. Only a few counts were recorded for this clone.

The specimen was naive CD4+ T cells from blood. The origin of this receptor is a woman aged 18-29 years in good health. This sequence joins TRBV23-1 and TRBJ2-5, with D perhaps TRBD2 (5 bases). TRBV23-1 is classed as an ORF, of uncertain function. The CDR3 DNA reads TGCGCCAGCACCCCCTACCGGGGATTCCCTCAAGAGACCCAGTACTTC. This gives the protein CASTPYRGFPQETQYF.